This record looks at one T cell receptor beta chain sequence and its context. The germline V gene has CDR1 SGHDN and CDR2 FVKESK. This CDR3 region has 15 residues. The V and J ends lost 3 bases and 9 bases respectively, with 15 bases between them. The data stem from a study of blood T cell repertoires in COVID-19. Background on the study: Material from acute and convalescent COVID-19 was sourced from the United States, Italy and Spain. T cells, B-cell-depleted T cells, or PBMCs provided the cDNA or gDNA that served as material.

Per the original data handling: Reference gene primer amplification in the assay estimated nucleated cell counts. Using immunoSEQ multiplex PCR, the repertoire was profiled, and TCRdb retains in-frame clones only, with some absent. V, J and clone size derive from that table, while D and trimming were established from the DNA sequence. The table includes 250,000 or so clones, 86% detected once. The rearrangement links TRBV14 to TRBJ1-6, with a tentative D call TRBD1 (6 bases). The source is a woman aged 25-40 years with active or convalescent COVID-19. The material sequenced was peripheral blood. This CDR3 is CASSHTTGISSPLHF. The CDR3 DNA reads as TGTGCCAGCAGCCATACTACAGGGATAAGTTCACCCCTCCACTTT.